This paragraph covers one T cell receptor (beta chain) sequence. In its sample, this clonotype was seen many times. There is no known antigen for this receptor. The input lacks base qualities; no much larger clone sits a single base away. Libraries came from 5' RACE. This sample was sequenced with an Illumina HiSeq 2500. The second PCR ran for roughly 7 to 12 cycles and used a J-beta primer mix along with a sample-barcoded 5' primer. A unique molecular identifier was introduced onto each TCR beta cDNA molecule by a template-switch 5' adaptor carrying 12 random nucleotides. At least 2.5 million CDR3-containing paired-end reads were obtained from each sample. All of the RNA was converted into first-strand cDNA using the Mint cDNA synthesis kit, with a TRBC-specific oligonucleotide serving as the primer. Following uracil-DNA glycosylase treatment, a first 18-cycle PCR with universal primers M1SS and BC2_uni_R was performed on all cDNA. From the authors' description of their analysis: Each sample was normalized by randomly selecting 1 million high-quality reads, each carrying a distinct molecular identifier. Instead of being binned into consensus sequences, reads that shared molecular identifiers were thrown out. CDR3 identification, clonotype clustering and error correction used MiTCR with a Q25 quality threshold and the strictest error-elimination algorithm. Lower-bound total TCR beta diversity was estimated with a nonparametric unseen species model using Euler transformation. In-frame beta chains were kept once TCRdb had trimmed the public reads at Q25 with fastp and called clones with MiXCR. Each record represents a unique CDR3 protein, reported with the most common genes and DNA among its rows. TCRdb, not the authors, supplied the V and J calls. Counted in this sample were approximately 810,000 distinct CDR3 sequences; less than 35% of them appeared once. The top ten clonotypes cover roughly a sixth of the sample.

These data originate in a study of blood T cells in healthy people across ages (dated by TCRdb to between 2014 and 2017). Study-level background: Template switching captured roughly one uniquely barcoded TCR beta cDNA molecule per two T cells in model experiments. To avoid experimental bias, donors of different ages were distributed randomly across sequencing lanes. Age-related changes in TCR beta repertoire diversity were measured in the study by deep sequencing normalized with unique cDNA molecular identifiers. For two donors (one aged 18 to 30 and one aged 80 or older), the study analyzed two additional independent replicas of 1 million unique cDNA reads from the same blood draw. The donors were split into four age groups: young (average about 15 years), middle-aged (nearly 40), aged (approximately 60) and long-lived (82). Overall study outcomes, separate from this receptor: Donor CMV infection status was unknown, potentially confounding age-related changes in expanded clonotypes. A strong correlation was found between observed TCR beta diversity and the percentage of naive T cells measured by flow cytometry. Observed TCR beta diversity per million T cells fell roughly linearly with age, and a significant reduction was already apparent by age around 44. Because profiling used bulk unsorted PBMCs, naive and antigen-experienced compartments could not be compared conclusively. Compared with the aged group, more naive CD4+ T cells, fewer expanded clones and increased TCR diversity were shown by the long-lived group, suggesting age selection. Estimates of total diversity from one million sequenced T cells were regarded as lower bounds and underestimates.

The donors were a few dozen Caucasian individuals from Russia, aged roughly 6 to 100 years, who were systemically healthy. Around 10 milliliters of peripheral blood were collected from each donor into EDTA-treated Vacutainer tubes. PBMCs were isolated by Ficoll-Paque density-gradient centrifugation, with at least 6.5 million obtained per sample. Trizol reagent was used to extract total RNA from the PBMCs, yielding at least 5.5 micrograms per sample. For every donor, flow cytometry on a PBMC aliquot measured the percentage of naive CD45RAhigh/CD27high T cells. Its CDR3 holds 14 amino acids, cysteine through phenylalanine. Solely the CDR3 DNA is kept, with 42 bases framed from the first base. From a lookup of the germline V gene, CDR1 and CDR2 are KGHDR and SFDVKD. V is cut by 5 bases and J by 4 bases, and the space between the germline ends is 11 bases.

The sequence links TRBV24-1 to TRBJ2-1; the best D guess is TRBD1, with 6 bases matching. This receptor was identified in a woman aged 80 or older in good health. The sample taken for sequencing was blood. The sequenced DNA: TGTGCCACCAGTGGCCAGGGGCTTTACAATGAGCAGTTCTTC. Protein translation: CATSGQGLYNEQFF.